Sequencing of this TCR beta chain was carried out in a study of blood T cell repertoires in COVID-19 (TCRdb year 2020). With regard to the full study: Collaborator samples came from the United States, Italy and Spain and covered acute and convalescent phases of COVID-19. Where HLA class I and class II types were available, the types were taken from metadata supplied by the sample provider, not from assay-based typing. Deeply sampled blood TCRbeta repertoires from subjects exposed to, actively infected with, or recovered from COVID-19 were included in the dataset. The sample metadata nearly always contained a de-identified subject ID, COVID-19 status, age in years and sex. The prospective study material was composed of cDNA or gDNA derived from T cells, B-cell-depleted T cells, or PBMCs. A freely available public database, intended as a resource for researchers studying the immune response to SARS-CoV-2, is where the repertoires were released. The samples were drawn from the first 160 participants of the ongoing ImmuneRACE study and from over a thousand subjects provided by 6 global collaborators.

Here is what the overall study found, with its caveats: The amount of clinical and demographic metadata varied by source and participant and was provided uncurated.

The immunoSEQ Assay, a bias-controlled multiplex PCR, was used to amplify TCRbeta CDR3 regions from genomic DNA. The original methods were these. Within the assay, amplification of reference gene primers was used to estimate how many nucleated cells each sample contained. To quantify the absolute abundance of each unique TCRbeta CDR3 rearrangement, sequence reads were collapsed and filtered. For each sample, productive Simpson clonality was calculated as the square root of Simpson's diversity index over productive rearrangements. Imported from immuneACCESS, the table was reduced by TCRdb to in-frame sequences with V and J called. These copies leave out some clones; in studies compared against another copy, an unresolved V gene accounts for under half, and the cause of the remainder is not known. V, J and clone size are taken as reported in that table, and D and trimming were inferred from the DNA itself. The sample table shows about 110,000 clones, and about 90% are seen once. The ten largest clonotypes hold 4% to 5% of the sample.

Looking up the germline V gene yields CDR1 SQVTM and CDR2 ANQGSEA. The CDR3 starts with the cysteine, ends with the phenylalanine, and has 16 residues. Only the CDR3 DNA is retained, 48 bases long and in frame from the first base. A distance of 15 bases separates the germline ends of V and J, which lose 4 bases and 0 bases respectively. On this clone itself: The specificity of this receptor is unknown. No base quality values were provided; no much bigger clone lies one nucleotide off.

Each collaborating institution followed its own protocols to collect whole blood in K2EDTA tubes. Collaborator samples were shipped for TCRbeta analysis as frozen whole blood, isolated PBMCs, or DNA extracted from either sample type. The chain couples TRBV29-1 to TRBJ2-2, and the D gene may be TRBD2, 5 bases matching. The clonotype originates from a human donor in a cohort sampled during active COVID-19. What was sequenced was peripheral blood. The bases are TGCAGCGTTGCTAAGGGCGGGTACTCGAACACCGGGGAGCTGTTTTTT. It is translated as CSVAKGGYSNTGELFF.